A single sample is the source of the 31 T cell receptor beta chains below, sequenced in a study of blood T cell repertoires in COVID-19. Assay: immunoSEQ multiplex PCR; the TCRdb copy retains only in-frame clones and omits some. The sample includes about 150,000 clones, roughly three quarters of them seen just once. What was sequenced was peripheral blood. These receptors came from a man aged 50-59 years with active or convalescent COVID-19.

This chain joins TRBV9 and TRBJ1-2, with TRBD1 identical over 8 bases. CDR3 length equals 19 residues. Germline lookup yields CDR1 SGDLS and CDR2 YYNGEE. V shed 3 bases, J shed 1 base, and the junction held 17 bases outside the gene matches. The CDR3 region has the DNA TGTGCCAGCAGCGCTACACCCGGGACAGGAAATTGGAGTAACTATGGCTACACCTTC. It translates to CASSATPGTGNWSNYGYTF.

The rearrangement uses TRBV7-9 and TRBJ2-7, with D tentatively TRBD2 (6 bases). V shed 5 bases and J shed 2 bases, with 16 bases lying between them. This CDR3 is 15 amino acids long. Germline CDR1 is SEHNR and CDR2 is FQNEAQ (reference sequence). Here the CDR3 reads CASSHSSVRAYEQYF. The CDR3, as DNA: TGTGCCAGCAGCCATTCTAGCGTCAGGGCCTACGAGCAGTACTTC.

The chain is built from TRBV9 and TRBJ2-3, with a weak D call TRBD2 (6 bases). The V gene's germline CDR1 is SGDLS and CDR2 YYNGEE. The CDR3 loop spans 15 amino acids. Deletions cut 4 bases from V and 2 bases from J, with 14 bases between. The DNA for the CDR3 is TGTGCCAGCAGCACGCCGGGACTCCACACAGATACGCAGTATTTT. It translates to CASSTPGLHTDTQYF.

The chain has TRBV19 and TRBJ2-1, with D tentatively TRBD1 (5 bases). The CDR3 is made up of 15 amino acids. The germline gives CDR1 LNHDA, CDR2 SQIVND (reference sequence). Trimming cost V 5 bases and J 6 bases, with 17 bases left between them. CDR3 amino acids: CASSLADITPNEQFF. CDR3 sequence (DNA): TGTGCCAGTAGTTTGGCGGACATAACCCCCAATGAGCAGTTCTTC. Looking up the rest from reference TRBV19 and TRBJ2-1 gives the full variable domain: DGGITQSPKYLFRKEGQNVTLSCEQNLNHDAMYWYRQDPGQGLRLIYYSQIVNDFQKGDIAEGYSVSREKKESFPLTVTSAQKNPTAFYLCASSLADITPNEQFFGPGTRLTVL.

This chain links TRBV12-3 or TRBV12-4 with TRBJ1-2, with TRBD1 matching over 8 bases. CDR3 length: 12 residues. V dropped 5 bases and J dropped 7; count of bases not matched to a gene: 3. In DNA, the CDR3 is TGTGCCAGCAGTCAGGGACAGGTTGGCTACACCTTC. The encoded protein is CASSQGQVGYTF.

The chain links TRBV24-1 to TRBJ2-1; the D gene is possibly TRBD2 (6 bases). Germline CDR1 and CDR2: KGHDR and SFDVKD. The V gene lost 4 bases and the J gene lost 0 bases, with 18 bases spanning the gap. The CDR3 consists of 18 residues. CDR3 DNA: TGTGCCACCAGTGAAACCTCCGGGACTCCAAACTCCTACAATGAGCAGTTCTTC. Translated: CATSETSGTPNSYNEQFF.

This clone was detected ten times or more. V and J are TRBV19 and TRBJ2-3; weak D call: TRBD1 (8 bases). Germline CDR1 is LNHDA and CDR2 is SQIVND (reference sequence). The V gene lost 8 bases and the J gene lost 4 bases, with 13 bases spanning the gap. CDR3 length equals 13 residues. CDR3 in amino acids: CASHRGGADTQYF. The CDR3 DNA reads as TGTGCCAGTCACAGGGGGGGGGCAGATACGCAGTATTTT.

The V call is TRBV15, the J call TRBJ1-3; 7 positions match TRBD1. This CDR3 is built from 16 residues. CDR1 is LNHNV, CDR2 YYDKDF, per germline (reference sequence). Trimming took 7 bases from V and 2 from J; bases not matched to a gene: 11. CDR3 DNA: TGTGCCACCACCCTTGGAGGGGGCCCCCCTGGAAACACCATATATTTT. Translated, it gives CATTLGGGPPGNTIYF.

This clone is a singleton in its sample. The J gene is TRBJ2-1, the V gene TRBV7-3, with 7 bases aligning to TRBD1. The germline V gene has CDR1 SGHTA and CDR2 FQGTGA. V lost 3 bases and J lost 9; bases outside the gene matches: 5. The CDR3 runs 13 residues. The CDR3, as DNA: TGTGCCAGCAGCTTCCGACAGGGAAGTGAGCAGTTCTTC. Protein sequence: CASSFRQGSEQFF.

The rearrangement joins TRBV10-1 to TRBJ2-3, with TRBD2 matching 7 bases. Trimming took 8 bases from V and 0 from J; bases not matched to a gene: 20. CDR1 is WNHNN, CDR2 SYGVQD, per germline (reference sequence). The CDR3 totals 19 residues. The CDR3 DNA reads as TGCGCCAGCCCGGGAATTCCGGGAGGCTGGGGATCTAGCACAGATACGCAGTATTTT. Amino acids: CASPGIPGGWGSSTDTQYF.

The rearrangement links TRBV11-1 to TRBJ2-7, with unresolved D. CDR1 and CDR2 (germline): SGHAT, FQDESV (reference sequence). Trimming removed 8 bases from V and 0 bases from J, with 14 bases in between. This CDR3 is 14 amino acids long. The CDR3 nucleotides are TGTGCCAGCGCGAACCCAGCGAGCTCCTACGAGCAGTACTTC. Its translation: CASANPASSYEQYF.

CDR3 sequence reads: CASEGASGSYEQYF. The CDR3 region has the DNA TGTGCCAGCGAGGGGGCTAGCGGGTCCTACGAGCAGTACTTC. The J gene is TRBJ2-7, the V gene TRBV28; D is possibly TRBD2 (8 bases). With 8 bases removed from V and 1 base from J, the gap between germline ends came to 15 bases. The germline V gene has CDR1 MDHEN and CDR2 SYDVKM. This CDR3 region has 14 residues.

This clone was detected once. In the same sample, other DNA sequences code for this CDR3. V usage is TRBV2 and J usage is TRBJ1-5, with D possibly matching TRBD1 (5 bases). This CDR3 region has 13 residues. Deletions cut 8 bases from V and 0 bases from J, with 8 bases between. From germline, CDR1 is SNHLY and CDR2 FYNNEI. The CDR3: CASGRDSNQPQHF. CDR3 in DNA: TGTGCCAGCGGCAGGGATAGCAATCAGCCCCAGCATTTT.

This clone was picked up many times. The V gene is TRBV9, the J gene TRBJ2-7; 9 nucleotides match TRBD2. Germline V gene sequence: CDR1 SGDLS, CDR2 YYNGEE. The V and J ends lost 0 bases and 2 bases, in that order; junction bases with no gene match: 6. The CDR3 is made up of 16 amino acids. The DNA for the CDR3 is TGTGCCAGCAGCGTAGAGGGGGCTAGCGGGGCCTACGAGCAGTACTTC. Translated: CASSVEGASGAYEQYF.

The chain employs TRBV7-6 and TRBJ2-1; 11 bases match TRBD2. After removal of 5 bases from V and 0 bases from J, the junction contained 3 bases not matched to a gene. Germline values: CDR1 SGHVS, CDR2 FNYEAQ. The CDR3 length is 16 residues. In DNA, the CDR3 is TGTGCCAGCAGCCCGACTAGCGGGAACTCCTACAATGAGCAGTTCTTC. It encodes CASSPTSGNSYNEQFF.

The chain carries TRBV29-1 and TRBJ2-7, with TRBD2 matching over 11 bases. Germline CDR1 SQVTM, CDR2 ANQGSEA. The J segment lost 0 bases and the V segment lost 2 bases, leaving 9 bases of the junction unmatched. The CDR3 totals 17 residues. CDR3 sequence (DNA): TGCAGCGTTGAAATCCTCACTAGCGGGAGCCTCTCCTACGAGCAGTACTTC. Amino acids: CSVEILTSGSLSYEQYF.

This chain joins TRBV5-6 and TRBJ1-3, with a weak D call TRBD1 (5 bases). Germline CDR1 reads SGHDT; CDR2 reads YYEEEE. The V and J ends lost 4 bases and 1 base respectively, with 12 bases between them. CDR3 size: 15 residues. The CDR3 is CASSDTGFSGNTIYF. The DNA for the CDR3 is TGTGCCAGCAGCGACACAGGTTTTTCTGGAAACACCATATATTTT.

This chain uses TRBV30 with TRBJ1-1; 8 bases line up with TRBD1. V dropped 5 bases and J dropped 5; count of bases not matched to a gene: 4. CDR1 is GTSNPN and CDR2 is SVGIG in the germline V gene (reference sequence). The CDR3 consists of 12 residues. The CDR3 reads CAWFRGRTEAFF. For the CDR3, the DNA is TGTGCCTGGTTCAGGGGGCGAACTGAAGCTTTCTTT.

In this sample, this clone turned up a few times. The chain recombines TRBV20-1 with TRBJ2-7, with D hard to call. The CDR3 is 11 residues long. Trimming removed 6 bases at V and 5 bases at J, with 11 bases between. CDR1 is DFQATT, CDR2 SNEGSKA, per germline (reference sequence). The CDR3 DNA reads as TGCAGTGCAGAGCCGGCGGACGAGCAGTACTTC. Protein product: CSAEPADEQYF.

This chain links TRBV5-5 with TRBJ1-1, with D perhaps matching TRBD1 (5 bases). The CDR3 totals 14 residues. V was clipped by 0 bases and J by 5 bases, with 11 bases between them. Germline V gene data show CDR1 as SGHKS and CDR2 as YYEKEE (reference sequence). The CDR3 loop reads CASSLGLGGTEAFF. CDR3 DNA: TGTGCCAGCAGCTTGGGTTTGGGGGGGACTGAAGCTTTCTTT.

Only one count was recorded for this clone. The rearrangement uses TRBV19 and TRBJ1-5, with 8 bases that match TRBD1. V was clipped by 6 bases and J by 4 bases; unmatched bases: 5. Germline V gene sequence: CDR1 LNHDA, CDR2 SQIVND (reference sequence). CDR3 length: 14 amino acids. The CDR3 protein is CASSLDRANQPQHF. CDR3 sequence (DNA): TGTGCCAGTAGCCTGGACAGGGCAAATCAGCCCCAGCATTTT.

The rearrangement uses TRBV27 and TRBJ2-1, with a tentative D call TRBD1 (7 bases). The length of the CDR3 is 18 residues. V dropped 1 base and J dropped 2 bases, with 18 bases sitting between them. CDR1 MNHEY and CDR2 SMNVEV come from the germline V gene (reference sequence). CDR3 sequence reads: CASSLCDEAGQPYNEQFF. The CDR3 region has the DNA TGTGCCAGCAGTTTATGTGACGAGGCGGGACAGCCCTACAATGAGCAGTTCTTC.

This chain links TRBV29-1 with TRBJ2-3; TRBD2 aligns across 9 bases. The V and J ends lost 5 bases and 6 bases, in that order; junction bases with no gene match: 9. Germline V gene lookup returns CDR1 SQVTM and CDR2 ANQGSEA. The CDR3 consists of 14 residues. The CDR3 sequence: CSVRLAEDIDTQYF. The CDR3 region has the DNA TGCAGCGTTCGACTAGCGGAGGACATTGATACGCAGTATTTT.

The rearrangement links TRBV19 to TRBJ2-1, with 7 bases aligning to TRBD2. Germline loops: CDR1 LNHDA, CDR2 SQIVND (reference sequence). The CDR3 is made up of 13 amino acids. The V segment lost 7 bases and the J segment 6 bases; nucleotides outside the gene matches: 6. CDR3 coding DNA: TGTGCCAGTAAGAGGGAGGGCCTCAATGAGCAGTTCTTC. Encoded protein: CASKREGLNEQFF.

This sequence joins TRBV5-1 and TRBJ2-1, with D perhaps TRBD1 (5 bases). Trimming pared 4 bases from V and 6 bases from J, leaving 17 bases between. Per germline, CDR1 SGHRS and CDR2 YFSETQ. The CDR3 contains 15 residues. CDR3 nucleotide sequence: TGCGCCAGCAGCCCAGGGCAGGGTCTGGGCAATGAGCAGTTCTTC. It yields the protein CASSPGQGLGNEQFF.

The chain is built from TRBV3-1 (or the pseudogene TRBV3-2) and TRBJ2-1; 11 bases match TRBD2. The CDR3 is made up of 16 amino acids. V lost 5 bases to trimming and J lost 1 base; unmatched junction nucleotides: 4. Germline CDR1 and CDR2: LGHDT and YNNKEL (reference sequence). In DNA, the CDR3 is TGTGCCAGCAGCACAACTAGCGGGGGTTCCTACAATGAGCAGTTCTTC. It codes for CASSTTSGGSYNEQFF.

This clone was found a few times. The chain combines TRBV28 with TRBJ2-5; the D is unclear. Germline CDR1 MDHEN, CDR2 SYDVKM. The CDR3 contains 15 residues. Trimming took off 5 bases at V and 7 bases at J, with 20 bases between the two ends. This CDR3 reads CASSLRTEPSGTQYF. CDR3 bases: TGTGCCAGCAGTCTCCGAACGGAGCCGTCCGGGACCCAGTACTTC.

This sequence joins TRBV5-6 and TRBJ1-4, with D unclear. This CDR3 is built from 14 residues. Germline V gene lookup returns CDR1 SGHDT and CDR2 YYEEEE. V was clipped by 1 base and J by 11 bases, with 15 bases between them. The CDR3: CASSLIRPRFKLFF. The CDR3 nucleotides read TGTGCCAGCAGCTTGATCAGGCCACGCTTTAAACTGTTTTTT.

This chain uses TRBV7-2 with TRBJ2-3, with D tentatively TRBD2 (5 bases). The CDR3 spans 14 residues. Trimming shortened V by 5 bases and J by 6 bases, and 15 bases separated the two germline ends. Germline-derived CDR1 and CDR2 are SGHTA and FQGNSA. This chain's CDR3 is CASSLDWTEDTQYF. CDR3 nucleotides: TGTGCCAGCAGCCTGGACTGGACGGAGGATACGCAGTATTTT.

V and J are TRBV7-8 and TRBJ2-7; 8 bases line up with TRBD1. Germline CDR1 and CDR2: SGHVS and FQNEAQ. The length of the CDR3 is 15 residues. V shed 4 bases, J shed 3 bases, and the junction held 8 bases outside the gene matches. The CDR3 here is CASSSFRGPGYEQYF. The CDR3 DNA reads as TGTGCCAGCAGCTCTTTCAGGGGGCCGGGCTACGAGCAGTACTTC.

A few counts support this clone. The J gene is TRBJ1-3, the V gene TRBV4-1, with D uncertain. The CDR3 is 16 amino acids. The germline gives CDR1 MGHRA, CDR2 YSYEKL. V dropped 1 base and J dropped 0 bases, with 10 bases sitting between them. The CDR3 here is CASSQVAVSSGNTIYF. The CDR3 coding sequence is TGCGCCAGCAGCCAAGTAGCGGTCAGCTCTGGAAACACCATATATTTT.